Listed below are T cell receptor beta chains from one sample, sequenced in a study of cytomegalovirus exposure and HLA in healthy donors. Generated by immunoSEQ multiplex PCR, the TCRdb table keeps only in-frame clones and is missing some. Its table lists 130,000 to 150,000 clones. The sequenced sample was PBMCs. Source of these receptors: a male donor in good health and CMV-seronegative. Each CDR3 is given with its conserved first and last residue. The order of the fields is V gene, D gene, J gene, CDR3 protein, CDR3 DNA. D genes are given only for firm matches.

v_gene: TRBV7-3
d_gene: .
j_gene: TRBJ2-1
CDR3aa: CASSYIPLSNEQFF
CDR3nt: TGTGCCAGCAGTTATATCCCACTGAGCAATGAGCAGTTCTTC

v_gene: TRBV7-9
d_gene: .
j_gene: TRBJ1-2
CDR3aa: CASSLVAAGEGGYGYTF
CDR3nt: TGTGCCAGCAGCTTAGTCGCGGCAGGGGAAGGAGGCTATGGCTACACCTTC

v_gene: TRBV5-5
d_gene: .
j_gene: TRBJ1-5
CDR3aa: CASSSTTGSLGQPQHF
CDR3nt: TGTGCCAGCAGCTCCACGACAGGTAGCCTCGGTCAGCCCCAGCATTTT

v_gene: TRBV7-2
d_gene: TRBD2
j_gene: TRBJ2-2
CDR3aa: CASSWTSGGVGELFF
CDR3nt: TGTGCCAGCAGCTGGACTAGCGGGGGAGTCGGGGAGCTGTTTTTT

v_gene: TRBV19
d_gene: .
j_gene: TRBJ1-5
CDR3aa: CASSIWLGQPQHF
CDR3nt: TGTGCCAGTAGTATATGGCTAGGCCAGCCCCAGCATTTT

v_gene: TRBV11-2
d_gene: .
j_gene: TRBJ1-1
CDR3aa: CASSFRSGGMNTEAFF
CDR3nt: TGTGCCAGCAGCTTTAGGAGTGGAGGCATGAACACTGAAGCTTTCTTT

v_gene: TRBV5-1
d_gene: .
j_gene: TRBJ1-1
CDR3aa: CASSLGERGWDTEAFF
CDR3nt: TGCGCCAGCAGCTTGGGGGAGCGAGGGTGGGACACTGAAGCTTTCTTT

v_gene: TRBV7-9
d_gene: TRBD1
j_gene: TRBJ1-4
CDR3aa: CASSLVPAGGLSNEKLFF
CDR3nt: TGTGCCAGCAGCTTAGTTCCGGCAGGGGGTCTTTCTAATGAAAAACTGTTTTTT

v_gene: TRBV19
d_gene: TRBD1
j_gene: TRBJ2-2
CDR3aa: CASSKPGGNTGELFF
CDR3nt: TGTGCCAGTAGTAAGCCAGGGGGTAACACCGGGGAGCTGTTTTTT

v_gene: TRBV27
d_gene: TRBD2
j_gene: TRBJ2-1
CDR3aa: CASTLGGAGGVGEQFF
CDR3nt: TGTGCCAGCACCCTTGGCGGGGCGGGAGGGGTCGGTGAGCAGTTCTTC

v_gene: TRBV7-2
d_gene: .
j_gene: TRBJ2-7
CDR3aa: CASSSPDRKEQYF
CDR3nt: TGTGCCAGCAGCTCCCCGGACAGAAAGGAGCAGTACTTC

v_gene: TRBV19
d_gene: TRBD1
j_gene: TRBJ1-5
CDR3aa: CASSLPDRAQPQHF
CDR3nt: TGTGCCAGTAGCCTTCCGGACAGGGCGCAGCCCCAGCATTTT

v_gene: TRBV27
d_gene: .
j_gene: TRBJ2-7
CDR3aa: CASRDISSYEQYF
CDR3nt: TGTGCCTCCCGGGACATCAGCTCCTACGAGCAGTACTTC

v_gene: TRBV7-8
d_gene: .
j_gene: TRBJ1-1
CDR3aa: CASSSPRGGLNTEAFF
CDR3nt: TGTGCCAGCAGCTCCCCACGGGGAGGGTTGAACACTGAAGCTTTCTTT

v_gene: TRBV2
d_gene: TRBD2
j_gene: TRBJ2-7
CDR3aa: CASIRASGANSYEQYF
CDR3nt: TGTGCCAGCATAAGGGCTAGCGGGGCCAACTCCTACGAGCAGTACTTC

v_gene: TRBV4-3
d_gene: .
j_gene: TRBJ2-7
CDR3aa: CASSQDKATGDPYEQYF
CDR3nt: TGCGCCAGCAGCCAAGATAAAGCGACAGGCGATCCCTACGAGCAGTACTTC

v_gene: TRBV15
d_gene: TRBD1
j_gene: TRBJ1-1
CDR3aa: CATSRSQGTIPMNTEAFF
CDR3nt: TGTGCCACCAGCAGATCACAGGGGACGATCCCGATGAACACTGAAGCTTTCTTT

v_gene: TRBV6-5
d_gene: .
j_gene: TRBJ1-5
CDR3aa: CASSYTGGQPQHF
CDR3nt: TGTGCCAGCAGTTACACGGGAGGGCAGCCCCAGCATTTT

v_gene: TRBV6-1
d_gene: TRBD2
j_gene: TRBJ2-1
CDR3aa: CASSVPPGGTSSYNEQFF
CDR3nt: TGTGCCAGCAGTGTTCCACCTGGCGGGACTAGCTCCTACAATGAGCAGTTCTTC

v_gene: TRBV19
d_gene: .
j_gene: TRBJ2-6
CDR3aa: CASSVAVVSGANVLTF
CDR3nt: TGTGCCAGTAGTGTAGCGGTTGTCTCTGGGGCCAACGTCCTGACTTTC

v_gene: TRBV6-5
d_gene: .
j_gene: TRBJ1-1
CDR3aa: CASRQEATVLAFF
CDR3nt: TGTGCCAGCAGGCAGGAGGCTACGGTCCTAGCTTTCTTT

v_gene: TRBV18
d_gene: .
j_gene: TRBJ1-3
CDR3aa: CASSPVHSGNTIYF
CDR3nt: TGTGCCAGCTCACCAGTCCACTCTGGAAACACCATATATTTT

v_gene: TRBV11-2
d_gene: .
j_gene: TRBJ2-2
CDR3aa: CASSFGSGELFF
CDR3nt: TGTGCCAGCAGCTTCGGGTCCGGGGAGCTGTTTTTT

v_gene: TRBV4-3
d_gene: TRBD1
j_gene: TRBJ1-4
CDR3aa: CASGAGTAGEKLFF
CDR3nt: TGCGCCAGCGGAGCCGGGACAGCCGGCGAAAAACTGTTTTTT

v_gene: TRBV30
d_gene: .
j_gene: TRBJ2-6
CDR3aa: CAWSVANVLTF
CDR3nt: TGTGCCTGGAGTGTGGCAAACGTCCTGACTTTC

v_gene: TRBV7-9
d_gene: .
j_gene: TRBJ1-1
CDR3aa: CASSLPGENTEAFF
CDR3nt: TGTGCCAGCAGCTTACCAGGGGAGAACACTGAAGCTTTCTTT

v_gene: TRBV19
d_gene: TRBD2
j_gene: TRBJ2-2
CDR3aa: CASSIVGLVHPAGELFF
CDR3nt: TGTGCCAGTAGTATAGTGGGACTAGTTCACCCGGCCGGGGAGCTGTTTTTT

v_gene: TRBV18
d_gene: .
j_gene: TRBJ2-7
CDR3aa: CASSPTGSNEQYF
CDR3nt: TGTGCCAGCTCACCAACAGGGTCGAACGAGCAGTACTTC

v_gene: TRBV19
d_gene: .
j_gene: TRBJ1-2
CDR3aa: CASSIAGTNLEGYTF
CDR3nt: TGTGCCAGTAGTATCGCCGGGACAAACCTAGAGGGCTACACCTTC

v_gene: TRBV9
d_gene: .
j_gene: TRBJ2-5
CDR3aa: CASSVFRGPQETQYF
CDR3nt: TGTGCCAGCAGCGTCTTCAGGGGCCCCCAAGAGACCCAGTACTTC

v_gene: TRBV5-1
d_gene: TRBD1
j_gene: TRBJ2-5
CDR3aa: CASSLGQGAETQYF
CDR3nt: TGCGCCAGCAGCTTGGGACAGGGGGCAGAGACCCAGTACTTC

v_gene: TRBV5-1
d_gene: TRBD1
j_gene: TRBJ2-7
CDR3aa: CASSEGQALYEQYF
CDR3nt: TGCGCCAGCAGCGAGGGACAGGCCCTCTACGAGCAGTACTTC

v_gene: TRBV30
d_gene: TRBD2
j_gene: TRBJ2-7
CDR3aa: CAWSLLAGPSYEQYF
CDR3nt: TGTGCCTGGAGCCTACTAGCGGGGCCCTCCTACGAGCAGTACTTC

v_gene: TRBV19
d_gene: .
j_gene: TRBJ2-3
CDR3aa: CASSLDYNTDTQYF
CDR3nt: TGTGCCAGTAGTCTAGACTATAACACAGATACGCAGTATTTT

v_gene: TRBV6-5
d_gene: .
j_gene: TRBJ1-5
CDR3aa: CASSSGTTPNQPQHF
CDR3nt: TGTGCCAGCAGTTCAGGGACAACCCCGAATCAGCCCCAGCATTTT

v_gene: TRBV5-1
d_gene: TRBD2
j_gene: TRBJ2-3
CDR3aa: CASSLGLLAGSTDTQYF
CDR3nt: TGCGCCAGCAGCTTGGGGCTCCTAGCGGGATCCACAGATACGCAGTATTTT

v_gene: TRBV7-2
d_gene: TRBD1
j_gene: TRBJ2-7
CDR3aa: CASRLFGTAAYEQYF
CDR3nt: TGTGCCAGCAGACTCTTCGGGACAGCAGCCTACGAGCAGTACTTC

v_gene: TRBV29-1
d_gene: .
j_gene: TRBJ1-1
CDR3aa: CSAALTGNTEAFF
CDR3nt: TGCAGCGCCGCGCTAACAGGGAACACTGAAGCTTTCTTT

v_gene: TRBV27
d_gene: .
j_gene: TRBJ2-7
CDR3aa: CASGPTGLSYEQYF
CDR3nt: TGTGCCAGCGGCCCTACGGGACTTTCCTACGAGCAGTACTTC

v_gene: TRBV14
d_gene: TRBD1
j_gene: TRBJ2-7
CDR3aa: CASSLAGTGGRNWQYF
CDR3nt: TGTGCCAGCAGCCTCGCCGGGACAGGGGGCCGCAATTGGCAGTACTTC

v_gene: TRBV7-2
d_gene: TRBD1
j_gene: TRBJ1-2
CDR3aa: CASSPRTGIEYGYTF
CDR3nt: TGTGCCAGCAGCCCCCGGACAGGGATAGAGTATGGCTACACCTTC

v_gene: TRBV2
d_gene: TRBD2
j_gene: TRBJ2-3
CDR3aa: CASTSGNFKDTQYF
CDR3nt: TGTGCCTCGACCAGCGGGAACTTTAAAGATACGCAGTATTTT

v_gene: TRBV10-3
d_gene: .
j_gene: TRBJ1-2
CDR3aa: CAITGQTPNYGYTF
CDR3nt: TGTGCCATCACCGGACAAACGCCTAACTATGGCTACACCTTC

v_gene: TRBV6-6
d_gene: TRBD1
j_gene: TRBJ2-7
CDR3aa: CASNTPDRAGEQYF
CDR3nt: TGTGCCAGCAACACCCCGGACAGGGCAGGCGAGCAGTACTTC

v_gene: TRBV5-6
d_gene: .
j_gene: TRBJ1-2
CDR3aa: CASHGSGYYGYTF
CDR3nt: TGTGCCAGCCATGGTTCGGGGTACTATGGCTACACCTTC

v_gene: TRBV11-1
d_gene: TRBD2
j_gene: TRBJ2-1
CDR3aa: CASSLRLAGVEQFF
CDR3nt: TGTGCCAGCAGCTTAAGGCTAGCGGGGGTTGAGCAGTTCTTC

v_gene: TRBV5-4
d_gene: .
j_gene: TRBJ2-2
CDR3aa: CASSLSRTFGELFF
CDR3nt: TGTGCCAGCAGCTTATCTCGGACTTTCGGGGAGCTGTTTTTT

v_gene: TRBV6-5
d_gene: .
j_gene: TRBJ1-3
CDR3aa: CASSPGHPRGNTIYF
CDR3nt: TGTGCCAGCAGTCCTGGACATCCTAGAGGAAACACCATATATTTT

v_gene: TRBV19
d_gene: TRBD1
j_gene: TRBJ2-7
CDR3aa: CASSMVQGDYEQYF
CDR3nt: TGTGCCAGTAGTATGGTGCAGGGGGACTACGAGCAGTACTTC

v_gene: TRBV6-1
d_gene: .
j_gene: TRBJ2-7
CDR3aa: CASSEVVHHEQYF
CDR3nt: TGTGCCAGCAGTGAAGTCGTACACCACGAGCAGTACTTC

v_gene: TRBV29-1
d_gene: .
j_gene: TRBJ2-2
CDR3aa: CSVLELNTGELFF
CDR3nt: TGCAGCGTTCTGGAGCTTAACACCGGGGAGCTGTTTTTT

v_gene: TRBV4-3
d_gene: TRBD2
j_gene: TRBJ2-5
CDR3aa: CASSQLAGVETQYF
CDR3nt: TGCGCCAGCAGCCAACTAGCGGGGGTAGAGACCCAGTACTTC

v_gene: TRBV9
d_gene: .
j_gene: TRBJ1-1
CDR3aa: CASSEAGFSNTEAFF
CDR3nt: TGTGCCAGCAGCGAGGCAGGGTTTTCAAACACTGAAGCTTTCTTT

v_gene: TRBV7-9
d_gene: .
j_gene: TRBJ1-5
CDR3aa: CASSLGGADRKNQPQHF
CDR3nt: TGTGCCAGCAGCTTAGGTGGGGCGGACAGAAAAAATCAGCCCCAGCATTTT